These T cell receptor beta chains were read from a single sample in a study of T cells in Graves' hyperthyroidism and ophthalmopathy. A single record per CDR3 protein comes from TCRdb applying MiXCR to the multiplex PCR reads. The sample holds just over 550,000 distinct CDR3 sequences, around 45% seen once. Sequencing was performed on peripheral blood or thyroid tissue (not recorded which). The receptors were gathered from a woman between 18 and 30 years old with Graves' hyperthyroidism. The CDR3 runs from the conserved cysteine through the conserved F or W. D genes are given only for firm matches. Size is stated for part of the rows, as once, few or many counts, or as a class when the clone is expanded.

clone size: NA
D gene: NA
V gene: TRBV6-6
J gene: TRBJ1-2
CDR3 protein: CASSYATGWYGYTF
CDR3 DNA: TGTGCCAGCAGTTACGCCACGGGGTGGTATGGCTACACCTTC

clone size: few
D gene: NA
V gene: TRBV2
J gene: TRBJ1-5
CDR3 protein: CASSEGQGWFQPQHF
CDR3 DNA: TGTGCCAGCAGTGAAGGGCAGGGGTGGTTTCAGCCCCAGCATTTT

clone size: many
D gene: NA
V gene: TRBV7-9
J gene: TRBJ2-2
CDR3 protein: CASSLGRTGELFF
CDR3 DNA: TGTGCCAGCAGCTTAGGCCGAACCGGGGAGCTGTTTTTT

clone size: NA
D gene: TRBD2
V gene: TRBV20-1
J gene: TRBJ2-5
CDR3 protein: CSAQVPSGSNLGGETQYF
CDR3 DNA: TGCAGTGCTCAAGTCCCCAGCGGGAGTAATTTAGGAGGAGAGACCCAGTACTTC

clone size: many
D gene: TRBD1
V gene: TRBV24-1
J gene: TRBJ2-5
CDR3 protein: CATSDSQGLGTQYF
CDR3 DNA: TGTGCCACCAGTGATTCACAGGGGTTGGGGACCCAGTACTTC

clone size: NA
D gene: NA
V gene: TRBV15
J gene: TRBJ1-2
CDR3 protein: CASSRGRSNYGYTF
CDR3 DNA: TGTGCCAGCTCGCGGGGCAGATCTAACTATGGCTACACCTTC

clone size: NA
D gene: NA
V gene: TRBV7-2
J gene: TRBJ2-3
CDR3 protein: CASSYSEPTDTQYF
CDR3 DNA: TGTGCCAGCAGTTACTCGGAGCCCACAGATACGCAGTATTTT

clone size: NA
D gene: NA
V gene: TRBV11-2
J gene: TRBJ2-1
CDR3 protein: CASSQGGEQFF
CDR3 DNA: TGTGCCAGCAGTCAAGGTGGTGAGCAGTTCTTC

clone size: NA
D gene: NA
V gene: TRBV25-1
J gene: TRBJ1-4
CDR3 protein: CASSARRGAAEKLFF
CDR3 DNA: TGTGCCAGCAGTGCTAGAAGAGGGGCGGCGGAAAAACTGTTTTTT

clone size: NA
D gene: TRBD1
V gene: TRBV12-3/TRBV12-4
J gene: TRBJ1-5
CDR3 protein: CASSRITGGGQPQHF
CDR3 DNA: TGTGCCAGCAGTCGGATCACAGGGGGCGGTCAGCCCCAGCATTTT

clone size: NA
D gene: TRBD1
V gene: TRBV9
J gene: TRBJ1-6
CDR3 protein: CASSVGPQGAANSPLHF
CDR3 DNA: TGTGCCAGCAGCGTAGGGCCGCAGGGGGCCGCCAATTCTCCCCTCCACTTT

clone size: few
D gene: NA
V gene: TRBV5-5
J gene: TRBJ1-4
CDR3 protein: CASSSLGAREKLFF
CDR3 DNA: TGTGCCAGCAGCTCGTTGGGGGCGCGAGAAAAACTGTTTTTT

clone size: NA
D gene: TRBD2
V gene: TRBV2
J gene: TRBJ2-3
CDR3 protein: CASSGLAGDTQYF
CDR3 DNA: TGTGCCAGCAGTGGACTAGCGGGAGATACGCAGTATTTT

clone size: many
D gene: NA
V gene: TRBV2
J gene: TRBJ1-5
CDR3 protein: CASSRQFNQPQHF
CDR3 DNA: TGTGCCAGCAGTCGACAGTTCAATCAGCCCCAGCATTTT

clone size: NA
D gene: NA
V gene: TRBV2
J gene: TRBJ1-5
CDR3 protein: CASSNAGRDQPQHF
CDR3 DNA: TGTGCCAGCAGTAACGCTGGACGGGATCAGCCCCAGCATTTT

clone size: NA
D gene: NA
V gene: TRBV15
J gene: TRBJ1-6
CDR3 protein: CATSSHGSPLHF
CDR3 DNA: TGTGCCACCAGCAGCCACGGTTCACCCCTCCACTTT

clone size: NA
D gene: TRBD1
V gene: TRBV29-1
J gene: TRBJ2-5
CDR3 protein: CSVQTGHRETQYF
CDR3 DNA: TGCAGCGTTCAGACAGGGCATCGAGAGACCCAGTACTTC

clone size: NA
D gene: TRBD1
V gene: TRBV2
J gene: TRBJ2-7
CDR3 protein: CASYGTGGTGEQYF
CDR3 DNA: TGTGCCAGCTACGGGACAGGGGGCACGGGCGAGCAGTACTTC

clone size: NA
D gene: TRBD2
V gene: TRBV7-9
J gene: TRBJ2-5
CDR3 protein: CASSEGVLAGGVTQYF
CDR3 DNA: TGTGCCAGCAGTGAAGGGGTACTAGCGGGAGGGGTGACCCAGTACTTC

clone size: NA
D gene: NA
V gene: TRBV20-1
J gene: TRBJ1-1
CDR3 protein: CSARQGKEAFF
CDR3 DNA: TGCAGTGCTAGACAGGGGAAAGAAGCTTTCTTT

clone size: NA
D gene: NA
V gene: TRBV7-2
J gene: TRBJ2-5
CDR3 protein: CASSLGGTGQPQYF
CDR3 DNA: TGTGCCAGCAGCTTAGGGGGAACCGGGCAGCCCCAGTACTTC

clone size: few
D gene: TRBD1
V gene: TRBV20-1
J gene: TRBJ2-5
CDR3 protein: CSAPDRGRPQETQYF
CDR3 DNA: TGCAGTGCTCCCGACAGGGGGCGACCCCAAGAGACCCAGTACTTC

clone size: NA
D gene: NA
V gene: TRBV7-2
J gene: TRBJ2-3
CDR3 protein: CASSPTADTQYF
CDR3 DNA: TGTGCCAGCAGCCCCACGGCGGATACGCAGTATTTT

clone size: NA
D gene: TRBD1
V gene: TRBV29-1
J gene: TRBJ2-5
CDR3 protein: CSVERGPGETQYF
CDR3 DNA: TGCAGCGTTGAGAGGGGGCCTGGGGAGACCCAGTACTTC

clone size: few
D gene: TRBD1
V gene: TRBV2
J gene: TRBJ1-2
CDR3 protein: CASSQGADTPYGYTF
CDR3 DNA: TGTGCCAGCAGTCAGGGGGCGGACACGCCCTATGGCTACACCTTC

clone size: NA
D gene: TRBD1
V gene: TRBV7-9
J gene: TRBJ1-4
CDR3 protein: CASSFSDRGPEKLFF
CDR3 DNA: TGTGCCAGCAGCTTTTCGGACAGGGGGCCTGAAAAACTGTTTTTT

clone size: NA
D gene: NA
V gene: TRBV10-3
J gene: TRBJ2-7
CDR3 protein: CASSQRASGPLEQYF
CDR3 DNA: TGTGCCAGCAGCCAAAGGGCGTCGGGGCCGCTCGAGCAGTACTTC

clone size: NA
D gene: TRBD2
V gene: TRBV20-1
J gene: TRBJ2-7
CDR3 protein: CSARVVAGELYEQYF
CDR3 DNA: TGCAGTGCTAGGGTCGTAGCGGGAGAGCTCTACGAGCAGTACTTC

clone size: NA
D gene: NA
V gene: TRBV10-3
J gene: TRBJ1-2
CDR3 protein: CAITARTYGYTF
CDR3 DNA: TGTGCCATCACCGCCCGGACCTATGGCTACACCTTC

clone size: NA
D gene: NA
V gene: TRBV13
J gene: TRBJ2-5
CDR3 protein: CASSLFRETQYF
CDR3 DNA: TGTGCCAGCAGCTTATTCCGTGAGACCCAGTACTTC

clone size: NA
D gene: TRBD1
V gene: TRBV7-9
J gene: TRBJ2-6
CDR3 protein: CASSQPGQGANVLTF
CDR3 DNA: TGTGCCAGCAGCCAGCCGGGACAGGGGGCCAACGTCCTGACTTTC

clone size: NA
D gene: TRBD1
V gene: TRBV12-3/TRBV12-4
J gene: TRBJ2-7
CDR3 protein: CASRPGQTYEQYF
CDR3 DNA: TGTGCCAGCAGACCGGGACAGACCTACGAGCAGTACTTC

clone size: NA
D gene: TRBD1
V gene: TRBV7-2
J gene: TRBJ1-2
CDR3 protein: CASSQTGTGGRGYTF
CDR3 DNA: TGTGCCAGCAGCCAGACCGGGACAGGGGGCCGGGGCTACACCTTC

clone size: NA
D gene: NA
V gene: TRBV2
J gene: TRBJ1-4
CDR3 protein: CASTLLSATNEKLFF
CDR3 DNA: TGTGCCAGCACCCTCCTCAGTGCAACTAATGAAAAACTGTTTTTT

clone size: NA
D gene: NA
V gene: TRBV20-1
J gene: TRBJ1-2
CDR3 protein: CSASVRGLDGYTF
CDR3 DNA: TGCAGTGCTAGTGTCCGGGGGCTGGATGGCTACACCTTC

clone size: NA
D gene: NA
V gene: TRBV2
J gene: TRBJ1-2
CDR3 protein: CASSEMGNYGYTF
CDR3 DNA: TGTGCCAGCAGTGAGATGGGAAACTATGGCTACACCTTC

clone size: NA
D gene: NA
V gene: TRBV15
J gene: TRBJ2-5
CDR3 protein: CATSSGGQPQYF
CDR3 DNA: TGTGCCACCAGCAGTGGGGGTCAGCCCCAGTACTTC

clone size: once
D gene: TRBD1
V gene: TRBV29-1
J gene: TRBJ1-2
CDR3 protein: CSVESSTGGYGYTF
CDR3 DNA: TGCAGCGTTGAGTCCTCGACAGGGGGCTATGGCTACACCTTC

clone size: once
D gene: NA
V gene: TRBV15
J gene: TRBJ1-6
CDR3 protein: CATSRGISPLHF
CDR3 DNA: TGTGCCACCAGCAGAGGCATATCACCCCTCCACTTT

clone size: many
D gene: TRBD2
V gene: TRBV19
J gene: TRBJ2-7
CDR3 protein: CASSPGLVYEQYF
CDR3 DNA: TGTGCCAGCAGCCCGGGACTAGTGTACGAGCAGTACTTC

clone size: many
D gene: NA
V gene: TRBV7-2
J gene: TRBJ2-7
CDR3 protein: CASSSPGGGHYEQYF
CDR3 DNA: TGTGCCAGCAGCTCCCCGGGGGGCGGTCATTACGAGCAGTACTTC

clone size: once
D gene: NA
V gene: TRBV29-1
J gene: TRBJ2-7
CDR3 protein: CSVAPGTLHEQYF
CDR3 DNA: TGCAGCGTGGCACCCGGGACTCTCCACGAGCAGTACTTC

clone size: few
D gene: TRBD2
V gene: TRBV20-1
J gene: TRBJ2-7
CDR3 protein: CSARGGPYEQYF
CDR3 DNA: TGCAGTGCGCGGGGAGGGCCCTACGAGCAGTACTTC

clone size: many
D gene: NA
V gene: TRBV2
J gene: TRBJ1-4
CDR3 protein: CASSEGLHEKLFF
CDR3 DNA: TGTGCCAGCAGTGAAGGGTTACATGAAAAACTGTTTTTT

clone size: NA
D gene: TRBD1
V gene: TRBV29-1
J gene: TRBJ2-7
CDR3 protein: CSVVGQGSASYEQYF
CDR3 DNA: TGCAGCGTGGTTGGACAGGGATCGGCCTCCTACGAGCAGTACTTC

clone size: NA
D gene: NA
V gene: TRBV9
J gene: TRBJ1-2
CDR3 protein: CASSQEWAYGYTF
CDR3 DNA: TGTGCCAGCAGCCAAGAATGGGCGTATGGCTACACCTTC